The present T cell receptor (beta chain) was sequenced within a study of technical replicates of blood from a few donors. The V and J ends lost 6 bases and 2 bases, in that order; junction bases with no gene match: 3. CDR1 and CDR2 from the germline V gene are WSHSY and SAAADI. CDR3 length: 14 residues. The assay was immunoSEQ multiplex PCR, and TCRdb's table has in-frame clones only and misses some. In the table there are about 88,000 clones, 94% of which are singletons. The genes are TRBV10-2 and TRBJ2-7; 11 bases align to TRBD1. Sequences were obtained from T cells isolated from PBMCs. The sequence derives from a human donor in good health. The CDR3 DNA reads as TGCGCCAGCAGCTCGGGACAGGGGGCCTACGAGCAGTACTTC. Its protein product is CASSSGQGAYEQYF.